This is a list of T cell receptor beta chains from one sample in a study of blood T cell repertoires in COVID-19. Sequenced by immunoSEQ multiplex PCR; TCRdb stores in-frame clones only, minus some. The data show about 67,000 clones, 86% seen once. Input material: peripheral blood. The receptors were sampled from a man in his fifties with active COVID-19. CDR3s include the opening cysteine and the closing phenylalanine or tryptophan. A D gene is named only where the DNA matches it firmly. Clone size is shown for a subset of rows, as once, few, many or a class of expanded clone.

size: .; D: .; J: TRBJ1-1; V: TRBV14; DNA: TGTGCCAGCAGCCAAAGCTACAGTGAAGCTTTCTTT; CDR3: CASSQSYSEAFF
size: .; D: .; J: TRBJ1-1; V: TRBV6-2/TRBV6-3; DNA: TGTGCCAGCAGTTATTACCCAGGGGCGGCGAACACTGAAGCTTTCTTT; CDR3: CASSYYPGAANTEAFF
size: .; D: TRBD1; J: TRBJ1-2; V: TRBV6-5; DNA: TGTGCCAGCAGAACCTTCGGGACAGACTATGGCTACACCTTC; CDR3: CASRTFGTDYGYTF
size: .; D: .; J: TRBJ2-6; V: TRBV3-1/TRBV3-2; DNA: TGTGCCAGCAGCCAAACAGGGTCGGCTGGGGCCAACGTCCTGACTTTC; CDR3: CASSQTGSAGANVLTF
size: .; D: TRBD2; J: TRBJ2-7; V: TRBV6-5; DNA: TGTGCCAGCACTAGCGGGGCGTCCTACGAGCAGTACTTC; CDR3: CASTSGASYEQYF
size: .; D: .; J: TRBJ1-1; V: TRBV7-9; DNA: TGTGCCAGCAGCTTTCAGGAGAACACTGAAGCTTTCTTT; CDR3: CASSFQENTEAFF
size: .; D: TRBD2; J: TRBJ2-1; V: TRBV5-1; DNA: TGCGCCAGCAGCTTTAGTGGGACTAGCGGGACGAACAATGAGCAGTTCTTC; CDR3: CASSFSGTSGTNNEQFF
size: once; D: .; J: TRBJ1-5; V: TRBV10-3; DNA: TGTGCCATCAGTGAGGGGGTCGGGCAGGGCTTACAGCCCCAGCATTTT; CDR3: CAISEGVGQGLQPQHF
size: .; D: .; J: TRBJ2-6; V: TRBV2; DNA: TGTGCCAGCAGCCGGACAGACAACGTCCTGACTTTC; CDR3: CASSRTDNVLTF
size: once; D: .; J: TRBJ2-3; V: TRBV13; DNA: TGTGCCAGCTCCCCCTCAACAGGGAAAAACACAGATACGCAGTATTTT; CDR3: CASSPSTGKNTDTQYF
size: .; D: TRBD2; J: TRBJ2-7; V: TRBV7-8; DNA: TGTGCCAGCGGGTTACTGGAACTAGCGAACGAGCAGTACTTC; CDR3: CASGLLELANEQYF
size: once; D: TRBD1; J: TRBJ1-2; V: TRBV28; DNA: TGTGCCAGCAGTTTAGGGACAGGGGGTAAGGGTGGCTACACCTTC; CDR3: CASSLGTGGKGGYTF
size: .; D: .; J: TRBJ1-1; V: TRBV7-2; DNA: TGTGCCAGCAGCTTAAAGCGGAACACTGAAGCTTTCTTT; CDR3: CASSLKRNTEAFF
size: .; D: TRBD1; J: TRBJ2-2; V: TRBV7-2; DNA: TGTGCCAGCAGCTCCAGGGGGCTGGGCACCGGGGAGCTGTTTTTT; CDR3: CASSSRGLGTGELFF
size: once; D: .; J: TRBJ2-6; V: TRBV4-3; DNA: TGCGCCAGCAGCCAACTTATACAGGGCTCTGGGGCCAACGTCCTGACTTTC; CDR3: CASSQLIQGSGANVLTF
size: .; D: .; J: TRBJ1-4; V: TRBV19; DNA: TGTGCCAGTAGAGGGGTAAAGTATGAAAAACTGTTTTTT; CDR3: CASRGVKYEKLFF
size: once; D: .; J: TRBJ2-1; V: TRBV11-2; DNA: TGTGCCAGCAGCCCCCTCGGGCAGGGGGGTTATGAGCAGTTCTTC; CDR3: CASSPLGQGGYEQFF
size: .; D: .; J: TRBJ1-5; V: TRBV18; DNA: TGTGCCAGCTCACCTCTGAGGCAGGGTCAGCCCCAGCATTTT; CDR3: CASSPLRQGQPQHF
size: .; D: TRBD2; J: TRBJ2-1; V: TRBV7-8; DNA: TGTGCCAGCAGCAAGCCGGGACTAGCGGGGGGACTCTACAATGAGCAGTTCTTC; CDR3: CASSKPGLAGGLYNEQFF
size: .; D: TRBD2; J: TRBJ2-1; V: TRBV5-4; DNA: TGTGCCAGCAGCTGGAACCAACTAGCGGGGGGGCCGAATGAGCAGTTCTTC; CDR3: CASSWNQLAGGPNEQFF
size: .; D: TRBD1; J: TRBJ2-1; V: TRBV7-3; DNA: TGTGCCAGCAGCCTGACTTTCTTTCGAGACAGGGGGCGCGAGGATGAGCAGTTCTTC; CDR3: CASSLTFFRDRGREDEQFF
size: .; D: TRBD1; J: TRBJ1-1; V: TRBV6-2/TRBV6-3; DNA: TGTGCCAGCAGCCTACAGGGGCGAGCTTTCTTT; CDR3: CASSLQGRAFF
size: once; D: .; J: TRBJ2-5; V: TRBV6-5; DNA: TGTGCCAGCAAAAGTAGCCAAGAGACCCAGTACTTC; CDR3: CASKSSQETQYF
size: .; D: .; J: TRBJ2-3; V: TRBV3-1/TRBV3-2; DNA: TGTGCCAGCAGCCCCCCCCAGGGGCAGTCAGATACGCAGTATTTT; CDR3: CASSPPQGQSDTQYF
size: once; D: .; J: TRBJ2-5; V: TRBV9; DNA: TGTGCCAGCAGCGTTAGGGGATTGGGGACCCAGTACTTC; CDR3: CASSVRGLGTQYF
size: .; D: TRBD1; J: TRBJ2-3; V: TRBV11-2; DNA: TGTGCCAGCAGCCTGACAGGGTGGGGTGCAGATACGCAGTATTTT; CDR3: CASSLTGWGADTQYF
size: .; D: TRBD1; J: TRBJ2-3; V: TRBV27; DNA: TGTGCCAGCAGAGGACAGGGGGTACTTATAGGGAATACGCAGTATTTT; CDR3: CASRGQGVLIGNTQYF
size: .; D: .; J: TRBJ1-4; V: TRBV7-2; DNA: TGTGCCAGCAGCCCTAGCCTAGGATTTTTCCTATCTAATGAAAAACTGTTTTTT; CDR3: CASSPSLGFFLSNEKLFF
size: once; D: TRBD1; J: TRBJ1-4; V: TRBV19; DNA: TGTGCCAGTAGTATAATGCAGGGGGCGAAGTCTAATGAAAAACTGTTTTTT; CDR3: CASSIMQGAKSNEKLFF
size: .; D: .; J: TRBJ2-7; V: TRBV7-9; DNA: TGTGCCAGCAGCTCCGGGTCGTCGCAGGGGAGGGGCGAGCAGTACTTC; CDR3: CASSSGSSQGRGEQYF
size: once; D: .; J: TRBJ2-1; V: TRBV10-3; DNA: TGTGCCATCCAGCCCGGGACTGACAATGAGCAGTTCTTC; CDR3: CAIQPGTDNEQFF
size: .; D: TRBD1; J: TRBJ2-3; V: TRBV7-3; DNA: TGTGCCAGCAGCTCCCAGGGGGAGCAGTATTTT; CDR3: CASSSQGEQYF
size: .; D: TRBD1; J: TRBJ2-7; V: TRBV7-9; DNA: TGTGCCAGCAGCCCTAAGGACAGGCCCTACGAGCAGTACTTC; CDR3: CASSPKDRPYEQYF
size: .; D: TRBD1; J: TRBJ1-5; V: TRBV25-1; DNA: TGTGCCAGCAGTGGTGGACAGGGCTACAATCAGCCCCAGCATTTT; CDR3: CASSGGQGYNQPQHF
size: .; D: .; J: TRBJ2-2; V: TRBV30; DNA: TGTGCCTGGAGGAAACAGGGAACCGGGGAGCTGTTTTTT; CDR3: CAWRKQGTGELFF
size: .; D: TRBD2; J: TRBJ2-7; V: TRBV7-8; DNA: TGTGCCAGCAGCTTTACTAGCGGGGGGGCAGGAGAGCAGTACTTC; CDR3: CASSFTSGGAGEQYF
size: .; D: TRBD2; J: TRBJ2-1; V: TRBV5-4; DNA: TGTGCCAGCAGCTTGAGACTAGCGGGAGCCAATGAGCAGTTCTTC; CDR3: CASSLRLAGANEQFF
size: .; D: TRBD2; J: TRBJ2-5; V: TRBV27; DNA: TGTGCCAGCAGAAGCGGGAGAGTAAGAGCGATAGAAGAGACCCAGTACTTC; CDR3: CASRSGRVRAIEETQYF
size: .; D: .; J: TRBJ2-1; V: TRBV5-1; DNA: TGCGCCAGCAGCCTTGGACCAAGACAGGTGCAGTTCTTC; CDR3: CASSLGPRQVQFF
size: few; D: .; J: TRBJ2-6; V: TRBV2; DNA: TGTGCCAGCAGTGAGATCAGTACTGGGGCCAACGTCCTGACTTTC; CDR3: CASSEISTGANVLTF
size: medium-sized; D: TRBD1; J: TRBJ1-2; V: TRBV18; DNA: TGTGCCAGCTCACCCGCACAGGGGCGGACGGAAGGCTACACCTTC; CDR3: CASSPAQGRTEGYTF
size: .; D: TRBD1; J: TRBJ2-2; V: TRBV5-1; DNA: TGCGCCAGCAGCCTAACAGGGGGAATCATAGCCGGGGAGCTGTTTTTT; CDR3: CASSLTGGIIAGELFF
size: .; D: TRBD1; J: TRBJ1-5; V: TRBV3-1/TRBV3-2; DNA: TGTGCCAGCAGCCAAGATTGCAGGGGGCTTCGAAGGTTTCAGCCCCAGCATTTT; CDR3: CASSQDCRGLRRFQPQHF
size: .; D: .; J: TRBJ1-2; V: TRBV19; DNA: TGTGCCAGTGGCGACAAGTATGGCTACACCTTC; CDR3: CASGDKYGYTF
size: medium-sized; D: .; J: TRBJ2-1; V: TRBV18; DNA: TGTGCCAGCTCACCACGCCAGACTACGAACAATGAGCAGTTCTTC; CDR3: CASSPRQTTNNEQFF
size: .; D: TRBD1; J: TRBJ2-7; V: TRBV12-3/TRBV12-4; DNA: TGTGCCAGCAGTTTGACAGGGGTATACGAGCAGTACTTC; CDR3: CASSLTGVYEQYF
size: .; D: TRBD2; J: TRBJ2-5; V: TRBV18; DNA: TGTGCCAGCTCACCTCAGCTAGCGGGGGGACTTAAGACCCAGTACTTC; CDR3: CASSPQLAGGLKTQYF
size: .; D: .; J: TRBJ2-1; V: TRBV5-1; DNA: TGCGCCAGCAGAGGAGGGGGGGCCCCTGGTGAGCAGTTCTTC; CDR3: CASRGGGAPGEQFF
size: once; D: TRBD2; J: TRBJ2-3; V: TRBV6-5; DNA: TGTGCCAGCAGTTGGCCCCTAGCGGGGGCCTCGTATTTT; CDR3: CASSWPLAGASYF
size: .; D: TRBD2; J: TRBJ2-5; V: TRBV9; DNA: TGTGCCAGCAGCGTCTGGGGGGGGGAGACCCAGTACTTC; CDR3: CASSVWGGETQYF
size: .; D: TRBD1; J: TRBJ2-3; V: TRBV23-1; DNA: TGCGCCAGCAGTCAACCATCAGGGGGCGAGGGCACAGATACGCAGTATTTT; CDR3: CASSQPSGGEGTDTQYF
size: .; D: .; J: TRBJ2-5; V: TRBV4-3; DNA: TGCGCCAGCAGCCAAGAGGAGGCAGCGATAGAGACCCAGTACTTC; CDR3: CASSQEEAAIETQYF
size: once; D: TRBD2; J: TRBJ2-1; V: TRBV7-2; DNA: TGTGCCAGCAGCACTCCCGCTAGCGGGGGAAGCTCCTACAATGAGCAGTTCTTC; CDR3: CASSTPASGGSSYNEQFF
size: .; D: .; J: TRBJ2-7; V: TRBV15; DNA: TGTGCCACCAGCAGAGCAAATACCGGCGACAGGACTTCCTACGAGCAGTACTTC; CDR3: CATSRANTGDRTSYEQYF
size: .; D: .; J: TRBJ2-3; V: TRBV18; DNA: TGTGCCAGCTCCCGTAGCGGAAGCACAGATACGCAGTATTTT; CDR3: CASSRSGSTDTQYF
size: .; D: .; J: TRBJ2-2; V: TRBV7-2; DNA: TGTGCCAGCAGCCTGAACCGAGCGGGCACCGGGGAGCTGTTTTTT; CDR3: CASSLNRAGTGELFF
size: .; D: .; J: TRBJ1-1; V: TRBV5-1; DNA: TGCGCCAGCAGCTTGGATTCGGGCACTGAAGCTTTCTTT; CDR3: CASSLDSGTEAFF
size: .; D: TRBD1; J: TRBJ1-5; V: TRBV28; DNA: TGTGCCAGCAGTCCCATACAGGGGCGGCAGCCCCAGCATTTT; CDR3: CASSPIQGRQPQHF